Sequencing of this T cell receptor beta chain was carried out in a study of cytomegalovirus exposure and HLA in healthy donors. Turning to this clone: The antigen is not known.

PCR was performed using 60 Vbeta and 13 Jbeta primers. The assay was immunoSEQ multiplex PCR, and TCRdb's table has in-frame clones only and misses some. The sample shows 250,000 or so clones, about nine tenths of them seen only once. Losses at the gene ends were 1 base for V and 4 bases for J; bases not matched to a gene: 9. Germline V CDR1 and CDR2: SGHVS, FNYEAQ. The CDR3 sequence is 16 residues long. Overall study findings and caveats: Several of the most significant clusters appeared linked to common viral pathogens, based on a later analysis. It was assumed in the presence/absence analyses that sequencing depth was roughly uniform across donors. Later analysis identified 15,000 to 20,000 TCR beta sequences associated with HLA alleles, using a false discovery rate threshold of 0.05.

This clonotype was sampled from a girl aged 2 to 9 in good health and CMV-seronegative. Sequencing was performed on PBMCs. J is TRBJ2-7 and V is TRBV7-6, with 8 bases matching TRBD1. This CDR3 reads CASSLESRQGMYEQYF. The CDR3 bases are TGTGCCAGCAGCTTAGAATCGCGACAGGGGATGTACGAGCAGTACTTC. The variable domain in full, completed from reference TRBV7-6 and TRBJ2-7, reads GAGVSQSPRYKVTKRGQDVALRCDPISGHVSLYWYRQALGQGPEFLTYFNYEAQQDKSGLPNDRFSAERPEGSISTLTIQRTEQRDSAMYRCASSLESRQGMYEQYFGPGTRLTVT.